This record covers a single T cell receptor (beta chain). Its antigen is undetermined. Method: immunoSEQ multiplex PCR; TCRdb's copy keeps in-frame clones and lacks some. There are approximately 190,000 clones in the sample; approximately 91% occur only once, and nearly 1% lies in the top ten. CDR1 and CDR2 (germline): ENHRY, SYGVKD. V was cut by 4 bases and J by 1 base, with 7 bases left in between. The CDR3 has 14 residues. The sample is drawn from a study of T cell responses to AZD1222 COVID-19 vaccine. Study outcomes and limitations: Seropositive at baseline were only six or seven AZD1222 recipients. White British donors predominated, females outnumbered males, and clonal diversity was possibly underestimated. Reportedly, nearly half of unique spike TCRs recognized epitopes outside B.1.351/B.1.1.7 mutations.

The source material was peripheral blood, sampled on day 0 of AZD1222 vaccination. The source is an adult in good health. This chain links TRBV10-3 with TRBJ1-4, with unresolved D. DNA for the CDR3: TGTGCCATCAGTGGAGGGCTAACTAATGAAAAACTGTTTTTT. It encodes CAISGGLTNEKLFF.